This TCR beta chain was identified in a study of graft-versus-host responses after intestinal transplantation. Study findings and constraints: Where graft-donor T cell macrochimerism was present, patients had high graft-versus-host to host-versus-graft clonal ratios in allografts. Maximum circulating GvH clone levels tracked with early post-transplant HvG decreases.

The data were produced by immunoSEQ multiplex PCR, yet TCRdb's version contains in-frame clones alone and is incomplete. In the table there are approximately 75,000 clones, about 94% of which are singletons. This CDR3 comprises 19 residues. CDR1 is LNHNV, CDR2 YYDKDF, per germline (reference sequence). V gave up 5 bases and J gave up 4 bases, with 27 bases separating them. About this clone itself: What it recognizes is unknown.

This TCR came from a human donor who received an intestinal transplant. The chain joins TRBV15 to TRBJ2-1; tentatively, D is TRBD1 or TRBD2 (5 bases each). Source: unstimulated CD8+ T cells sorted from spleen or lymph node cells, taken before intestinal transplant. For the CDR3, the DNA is TGTGCCACCAGCGCCTCCGGGACCGGACTCACGCTAGATTACAATGAGCAGTTCTTC. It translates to CATSASGTGLTLDYNEQFF.